This T cell receptor (beta chain) was recorded in a study of response to subunit inactivated influenza vaccine. MiXCR, run by TCRdb on the RT-PCR reads, gives a single entry per CDR3 protein. The table includes 800,000 or so distinct CDR3 sequences, 21% detected once. The CDR3 is 12 amino acids. Germline CDR1 reads MDHEN; CDR2 reads SYDVKM. The germline V and J ends were trimmed by 6 bases and 3 bases, with 9 bases remaining between them. In regard to this clonotype: No antigen is known for it. Given a much more abundant clone one base away, this may be a read error.

General study results and limits: That few new T cells are recruited by each seasonal influenza vaccination was the authors' suggestion.

This sample comprised PBMCs from blood, obtained around 5 days after vaccination. The rearrangement links TRBV28 to TRBJ2-7; D is perhaps TRBD1 (6 bases). The clonotype originates from a man aged 50 to 60 who received an inactivated influenza vaccine. The CDR3 protein is CASRTQGYEQYF. The CDR3 DNA sequence: TGTGCCAGCAGAACACAGGGCTACGAGCAGTACTTC.